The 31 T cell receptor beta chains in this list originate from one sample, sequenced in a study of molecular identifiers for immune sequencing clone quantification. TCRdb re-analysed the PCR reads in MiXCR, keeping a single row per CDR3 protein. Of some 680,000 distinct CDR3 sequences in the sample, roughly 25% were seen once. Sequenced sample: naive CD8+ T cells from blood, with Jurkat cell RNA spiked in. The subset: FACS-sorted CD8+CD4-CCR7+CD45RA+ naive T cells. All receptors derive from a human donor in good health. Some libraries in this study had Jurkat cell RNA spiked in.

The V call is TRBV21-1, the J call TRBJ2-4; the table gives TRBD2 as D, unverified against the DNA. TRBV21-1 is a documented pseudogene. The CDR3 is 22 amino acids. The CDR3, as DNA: TGTGCCAGCAGCAAGGAGAGAAAGGGACTAGCGGGGGATTTTCTAGCCAAAAACATTCAGTACTTC. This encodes CASSKERKGLAGDFLAKNIQYF.

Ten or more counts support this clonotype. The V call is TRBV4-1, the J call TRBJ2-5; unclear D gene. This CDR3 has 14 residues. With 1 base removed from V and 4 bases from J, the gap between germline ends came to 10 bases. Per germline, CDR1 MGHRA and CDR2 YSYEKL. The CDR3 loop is CASSQAELRETQYF. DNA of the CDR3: TGCGCCAGCAGCCAAGCGGAGCTTCGAGAGACCCAGTACTTC.

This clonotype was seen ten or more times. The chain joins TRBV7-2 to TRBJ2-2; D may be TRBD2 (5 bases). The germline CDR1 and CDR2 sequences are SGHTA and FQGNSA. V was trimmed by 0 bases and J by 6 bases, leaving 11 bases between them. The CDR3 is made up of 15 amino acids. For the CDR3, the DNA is TGTGCCAGCAGCTTAGCGCCCAGCGGATCCGGGGAGCTGTTTTTT. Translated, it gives CASSLAPSGSGELFF.

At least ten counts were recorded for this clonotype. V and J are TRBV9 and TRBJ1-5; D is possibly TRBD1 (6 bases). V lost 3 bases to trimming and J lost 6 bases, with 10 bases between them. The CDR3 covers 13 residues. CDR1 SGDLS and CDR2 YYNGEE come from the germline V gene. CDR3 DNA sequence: TGTGCCAGCAGCGAGGGGGGGACTCAGCCCCAGCATTTT. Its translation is CASSEGGTQPQHF.

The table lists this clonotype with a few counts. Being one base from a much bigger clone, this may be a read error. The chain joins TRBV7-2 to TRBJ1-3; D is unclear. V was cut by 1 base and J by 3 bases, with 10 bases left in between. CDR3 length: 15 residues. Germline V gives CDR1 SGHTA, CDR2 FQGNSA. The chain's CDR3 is CASSLGVSGGNTIYF. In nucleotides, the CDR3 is TGTGCCAGCAGCTTAGGGGTGTCGGGTGGAAACACCATATATTTT.

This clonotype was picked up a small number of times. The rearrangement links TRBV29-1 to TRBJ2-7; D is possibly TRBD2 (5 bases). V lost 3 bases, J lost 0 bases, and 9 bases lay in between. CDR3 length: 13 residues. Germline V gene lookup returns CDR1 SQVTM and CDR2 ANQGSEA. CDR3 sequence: CSVEDFASYEQYF. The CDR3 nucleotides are TGCAGCGTTGAGGACTTCGCCTCCTACGAGCAGTACTTC.

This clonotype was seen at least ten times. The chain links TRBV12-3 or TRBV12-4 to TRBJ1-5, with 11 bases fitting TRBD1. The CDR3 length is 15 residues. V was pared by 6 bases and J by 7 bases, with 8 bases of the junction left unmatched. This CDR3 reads CASSMDRGLGQPQHF. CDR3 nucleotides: TGTGCCAGCAGCATGGACAGGGGGCTAGGGCAGCCCCAGCATTTT.

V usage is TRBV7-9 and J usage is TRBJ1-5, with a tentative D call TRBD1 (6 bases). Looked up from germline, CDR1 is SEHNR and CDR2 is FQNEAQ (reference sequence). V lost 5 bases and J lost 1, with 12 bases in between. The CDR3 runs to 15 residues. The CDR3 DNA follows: TGTGCCAGCAGCCCTGGGGGGCAGAGCAATCAGCCCCAGCATTTT. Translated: CASSPGGQSNQPQHF.

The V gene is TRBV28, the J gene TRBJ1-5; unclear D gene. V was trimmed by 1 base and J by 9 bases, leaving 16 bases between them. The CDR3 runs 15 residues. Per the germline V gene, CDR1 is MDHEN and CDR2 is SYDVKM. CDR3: CASSLSGTDYRPQHF. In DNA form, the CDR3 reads TGTGCCAGCAGTTTATCCGGAACTGATTATCGGCCCCAGCATTTT.

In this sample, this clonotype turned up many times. The CDR3, as DNA: TGTGCCAGCAGCCAGGGCCTCGCAGATACGCAGTATTTT. Its protein product is CASSQGLADTQYF. The chain carries TRBV7-9 and TRBJ2-3, with D maybe TRBD1 (5 bases). V lost 5 bases and J lost 4, with 10 bases in between. Germline values: CDR1 SEHNR, CDR2 FQNEAQ (reference sequence). The CDR3 totals 13 residues.

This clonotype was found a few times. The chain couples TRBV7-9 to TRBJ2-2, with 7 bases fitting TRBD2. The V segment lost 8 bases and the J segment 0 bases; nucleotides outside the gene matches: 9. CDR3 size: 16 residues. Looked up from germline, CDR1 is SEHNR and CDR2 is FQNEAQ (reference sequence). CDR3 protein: CASCSTLAANTGELFF. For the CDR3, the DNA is TGTGCCAGCTGCTCTACGCTAGCGGCGAACACCGGGGAGCTGTTTTTT.

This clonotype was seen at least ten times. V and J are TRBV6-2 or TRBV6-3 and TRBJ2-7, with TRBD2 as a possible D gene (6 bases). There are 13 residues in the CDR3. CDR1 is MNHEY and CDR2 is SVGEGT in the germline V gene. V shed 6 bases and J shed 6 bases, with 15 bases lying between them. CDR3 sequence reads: CASSRDSYREQYF. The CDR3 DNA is TGTGCCAGCAGCCGGGACTCGTATCGCGAGCAGTACTTC.

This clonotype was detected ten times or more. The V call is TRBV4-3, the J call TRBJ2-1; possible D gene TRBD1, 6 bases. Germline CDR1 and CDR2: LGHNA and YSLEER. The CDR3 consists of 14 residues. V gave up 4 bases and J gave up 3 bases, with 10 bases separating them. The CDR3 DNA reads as TGCGCCAGCAGCCCGGGGACAAGCTACAATGAGCAGTTCTTC. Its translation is CASSPGTSYNEQFF.

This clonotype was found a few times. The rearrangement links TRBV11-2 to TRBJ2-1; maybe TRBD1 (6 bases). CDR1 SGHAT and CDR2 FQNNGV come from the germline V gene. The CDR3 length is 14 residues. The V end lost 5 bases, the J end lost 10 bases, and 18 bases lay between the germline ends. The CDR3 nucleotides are TGTGCCAGCAGCCCTTGGACAGCCAAATACGAGCAGTTCTTC. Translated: CASSPWTAKYEQFF.

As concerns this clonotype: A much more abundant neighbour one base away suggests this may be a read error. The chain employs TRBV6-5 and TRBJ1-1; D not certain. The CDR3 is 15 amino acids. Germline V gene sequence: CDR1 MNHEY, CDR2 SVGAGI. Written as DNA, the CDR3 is TGTGCCAGCGGTTACTCGCGGGAGATGAACACTGAAGCTTTCTTT. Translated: CASGYSREMNTEAFF.

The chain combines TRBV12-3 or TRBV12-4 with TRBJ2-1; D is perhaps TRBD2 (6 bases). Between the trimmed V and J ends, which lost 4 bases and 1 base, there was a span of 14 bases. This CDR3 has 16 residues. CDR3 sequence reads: CASSSPRAGSYNEQFF. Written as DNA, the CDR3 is TGTGCCAGCAGTTCCCCCCGAGCGGGTTCCTACAATGAGCAGTTCTTC.

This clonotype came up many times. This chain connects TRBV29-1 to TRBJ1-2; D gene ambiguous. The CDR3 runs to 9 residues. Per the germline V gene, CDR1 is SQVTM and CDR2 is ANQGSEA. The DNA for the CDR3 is TGCAGGGAGGGTGGCGGCTACACCTTC. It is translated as CREGGGYTF.

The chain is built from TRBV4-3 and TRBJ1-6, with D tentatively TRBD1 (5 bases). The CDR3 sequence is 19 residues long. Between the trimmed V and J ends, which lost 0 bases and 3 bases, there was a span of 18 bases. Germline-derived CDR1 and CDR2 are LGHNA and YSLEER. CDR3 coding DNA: TGCGCCAGCAGCCAAGATAATCGGGGACCGATGGTCTATAATTCACCCCTCCACTTT. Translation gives CASSQDNRGPMVYNSPLHF.

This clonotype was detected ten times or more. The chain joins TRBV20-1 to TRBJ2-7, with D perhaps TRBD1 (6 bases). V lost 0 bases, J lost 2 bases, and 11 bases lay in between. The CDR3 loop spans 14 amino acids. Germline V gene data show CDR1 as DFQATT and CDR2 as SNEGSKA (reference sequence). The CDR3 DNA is TGCAGTGCTAGAGATCAAGAGGGGGCCTACGAGCAGTACTTC. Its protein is CSARDQEGAYEQYF.

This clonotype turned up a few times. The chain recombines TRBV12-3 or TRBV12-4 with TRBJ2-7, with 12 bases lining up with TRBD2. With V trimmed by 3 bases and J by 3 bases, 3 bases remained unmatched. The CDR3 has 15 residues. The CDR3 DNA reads TGTGCCAGCAGTTTTTCACTAGCGGGGGGCTACGAGCAGTACTTC. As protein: CASSFSLAGGYEQYF.

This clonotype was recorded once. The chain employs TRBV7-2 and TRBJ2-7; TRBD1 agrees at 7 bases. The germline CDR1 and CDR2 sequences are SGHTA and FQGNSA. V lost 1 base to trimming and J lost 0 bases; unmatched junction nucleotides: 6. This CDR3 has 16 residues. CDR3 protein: CASSLDRDSLSYEQYF. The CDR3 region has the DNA TGTGCCAGCAGCTTAGACCGGGACAGCCTCTCCTACGAGCAGTACTTC.

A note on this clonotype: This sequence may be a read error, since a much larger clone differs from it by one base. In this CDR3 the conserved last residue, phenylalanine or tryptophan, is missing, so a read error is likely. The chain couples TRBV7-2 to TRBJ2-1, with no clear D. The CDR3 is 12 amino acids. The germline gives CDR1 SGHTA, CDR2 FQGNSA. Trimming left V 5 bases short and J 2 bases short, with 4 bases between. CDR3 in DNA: TGTGCCAGCAGCGCGACCTACAATGAGCAGTTCCTC. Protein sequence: CASSATYNEQFL.

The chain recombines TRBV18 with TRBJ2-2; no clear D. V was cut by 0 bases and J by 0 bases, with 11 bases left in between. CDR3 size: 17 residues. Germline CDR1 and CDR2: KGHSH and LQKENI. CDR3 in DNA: TGTGCCAGCTCACCACCCCGGCTAGGAGCGAACACCGGGGAGCTGTTTTTT. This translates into CASSPPRLGANTGELFF.

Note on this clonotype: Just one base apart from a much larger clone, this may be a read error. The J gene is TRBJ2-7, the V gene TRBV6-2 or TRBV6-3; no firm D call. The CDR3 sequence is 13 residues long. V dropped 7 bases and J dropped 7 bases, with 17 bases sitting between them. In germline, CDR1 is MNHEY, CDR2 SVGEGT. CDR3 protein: CASTLSVPREQYF. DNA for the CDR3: TGTGCCAGCACTCTATCGGTGCCCAGGGAGCAGTACTTC.

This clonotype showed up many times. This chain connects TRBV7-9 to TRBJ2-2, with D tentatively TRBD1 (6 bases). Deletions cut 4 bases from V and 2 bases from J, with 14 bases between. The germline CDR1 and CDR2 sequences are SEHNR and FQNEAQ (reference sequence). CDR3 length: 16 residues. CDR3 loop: CASSSRGNLNTGELFF. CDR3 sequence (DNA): TGTGCCAGCAGCTCAAGGGGGAACCTAAACACCGGGGAGCTGTTTTTT. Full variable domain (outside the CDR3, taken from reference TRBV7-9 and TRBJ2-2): DTGVSQNPRHKITKRGQNVTFRCDPISEHNRLYWYRQTLGQGPEFLTYFQNEAQLEKSRLLSDRFSAERPKGSFSTLEIQRTEQGDSAMYLCASSSRGNLNTGELFFGEGSRLTVL.

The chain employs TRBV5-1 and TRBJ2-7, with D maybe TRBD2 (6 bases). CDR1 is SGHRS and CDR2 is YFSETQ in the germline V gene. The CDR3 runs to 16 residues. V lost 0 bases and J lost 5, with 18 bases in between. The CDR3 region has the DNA TGCGCCAGCAGCTTGGCGGGACTCTCGGAGGTCCACGAGCAGTACTTC. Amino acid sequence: CASSLAGLSEVHEQYF.

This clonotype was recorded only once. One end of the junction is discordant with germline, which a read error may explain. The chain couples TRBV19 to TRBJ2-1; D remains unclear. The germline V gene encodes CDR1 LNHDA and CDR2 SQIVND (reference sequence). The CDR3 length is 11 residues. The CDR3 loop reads CDSRSYNEQFF. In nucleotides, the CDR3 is TGTGACAGTAGGTCCTACAATGAGCAGTTCTTC. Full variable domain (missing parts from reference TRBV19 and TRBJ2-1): DGGITQSPKYLFRKEGQNVTLSCEQNLNHDAMYWYRQDPGQGLRLIYYSQIVNDFQKGDIAEGYSVSREKKESFPLTVTSAQKNPTAFYLCDSRSYNEQFFGPGTRLTVL.

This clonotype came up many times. The CDR3 spells CASTKMGTSALYF. CDR3 nucleotides: TGTGCCAGTACAAAGATGGGGACTAGCGCCCTGTACTTC. The gene calls are TRBV19 and TRBJ2-7; 10 bases are a match to TRBD2. The germline V gene has CDR1 LNHDA and CDR2 SQIVND (reference sequence). Losses at the gene ends were 7 bases for V and 12 bases for J; bases not matched to a gene: 12. The CDR3 has 13 amino acids.

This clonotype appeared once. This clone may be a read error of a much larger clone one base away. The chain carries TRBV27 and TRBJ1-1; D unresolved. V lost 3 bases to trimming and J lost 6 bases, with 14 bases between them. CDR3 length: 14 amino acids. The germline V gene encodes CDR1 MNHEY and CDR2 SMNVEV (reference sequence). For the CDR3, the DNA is TGTGCCAGCAGTTTTGGCAGGCCGGGCGCTGAAGCTTTCTTT. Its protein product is CASSFGRPGAEAFF.

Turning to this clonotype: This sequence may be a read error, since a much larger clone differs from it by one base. CDR3 loop: CASSPDNNNQPQHF. CDR3 DNA sequence: TGTGCCAGCAGCCCTGACAACAATAATCAGCCCCAGCATTTT. This rearrangement joins TRBV12-3 or TRBV12-4 to TRBJ1-5; D is ambiguous. The V end lost 6 bases, the J end lost 4 bases, and 13 bases lay between the germline ends. The CDR3 runs 14 residues.

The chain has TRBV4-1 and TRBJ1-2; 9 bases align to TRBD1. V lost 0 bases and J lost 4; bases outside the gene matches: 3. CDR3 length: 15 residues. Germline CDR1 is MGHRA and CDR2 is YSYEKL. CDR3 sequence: CASSQEQGAIYGYTF. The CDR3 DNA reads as TGCGCCAGCAGCCAAGAACAGGGGGCAATCTATGGCTACACCTTC.